This is a list of T cell receptor beta chains from one sample in a study of cytomegalovirus exposure and HLA in healthy donors. Repertoires were generated with immunoSEQ multiplex PCR, while TCRdb's copy carries only in-frame clones and drops some. The data contain about 190,000 clones, 65% to 85% of them singletons. Sequenced: PBMCs. These receptors came from a male donor in good health and CMV-seronegative. The CDR3 runs from the conserved cysteine through the conserved F or W. A D gene is named only where the DNA matches it firmly. Where a row states a size, it is once, few, many or the class of an expanded clone; other rows omit it.

clone size,D gene,J gene,V gene,CDR3 protein,CDR3 DNA
once,TRBD1,TRBJ2-6,TRBV5-1,CASSLARDRAGANVLTF,TGCGCCAGCAGCTTGGCGCGGGACAGGGCCGGGGCCAACGTCCTGACTTTC
NA,NA,TRBJ2-7,TRBV28,CASLQGSYEQYF,TGTGCCAGTTTACAGGGATCCTACGAGCAGTACTTC
NA,NA,TRBJ1-6,TRBV11-2,CASSLERWGALHF,TGTGCCAGCAGCTTAGAACGCTGGGGCGCGCTCCACTTT
NA,NA,TRBJ1-1,TRBV7-2,CASSLEAVGGANTEAFF,TGTGCCAGCAGCTTAGAGGCCGTCGGCGGGGCGAACACTGAAGCTTTCTTT
NA,TRBD2,TRBJ2-3,TRBV7-9,CASSYLAGGITDTQYF,TGTGCCAGCAGCTATTTAGCGGGGGGGATCACAGATACGCAGTATTTT
NA,NA,TRBJ2-3,TRBV11-1,CASSLRERATDTQYF,TGTGCCAGCAGCCTAAGGGAGCGGGCCACAGATACGCAGTATTTT
NA,TRBD2,TRBJ2-1,TRBV6-6,CASSPRREGYNEQFF,TGTGCCAGCAGTCCCCGGCGGGAGGGGTACAATGAGCAGTTCTTC
few,NA,TRBJ2-7,TRBV5-1,CASSPPSYEQYF,TGCGCCAGCAGCCCCCCCTCCTACGAGCAGTACTTC
NA,NA,TRBJ2-2,TRBV4-3,CASSQDRGAGELFF,TGCGCCAGCAGCCAAGATCGGGGAGCCGGGGAGCTGTTTTTT
NA,NA,TRBJ2-3,TRBV2,CASSEAPDWMHADTQYF,TGTGCCAGCAGTGAAGCTCCGGACTGGATGCACGCAGATACGCAGTATTTT
once,NA,TRBJ2-5,TRBV19,CASSIDRDSLETQYF,TGTGCCAGTAGTATAGACCGGGACTCATTAGAGACCCAGTACTTC
NA,NA,TRBJ1-2,TRBV10-3,CAISESEVGFNYGYTF,TGTGCCATCAGTGAGTCGGAGGTCGGATTTAACTATGGCTACACCTTC
NA,NA,TRBJ2-7,TRBV18,CASSPPVIDEQYF,TGTGCCAGCTCACCACCGGTGATAGACGAGCAGTACTTC
few,TRBD1,TRBJ2-7,TRBV2,CARQPGQGAYEQYF,TGTGCCAGGCAGCCGGGACAGGGGGCCTACGAGCAGTACTTC
NA,NA,TRBJ2-2,TRBV6-6,CASSYDPGSGELFF,TGTGCCAGCAGTTACGATCCCGGGTCCGGGGAGCTGTTTTTT
NA,TRBD1,TRBJ1-2,TRBV4-3,CASSQVRGTGKIGYTF,TGCGCCAGCAGCCAAGTTCGAGGGACAGGGAAGATTGGCTACACCTTC